The sequence of this T cell receptor (beta chain) was determined in a study of blood T cells in healthy people across ages. Study conclusions and caveats: Shifts in expanded clonotypes may have been confounded by donor CMV status, which was unknown. A roughly linear fall in TCR beta diversity per million T cells was seen with increasing age. There were more naive CD4+ cells and higher diversity in long-lived donors than in aged donors.

Alongside a J-beta primer mix, a sample-barcoded 5' primer served in a second PCR lasting roughly 7 to 12 cycles. Each of the samples gave a minimum of 2.5 million paired-end reads that contained CDR3. TCRdb redid the calling of the 5' RACE reads with MiXCR, one entry per CDR3 protein. The table records 1.5 million to 2 million distinct CDR3 sequences, roughly two fifths of them present only once. In regard to this clonotype: Antigen unknown.

The V gene end was trimmed by 2 bases and the J gene end by 0 bases; junction bases not matched to a gene: 4. The CDR3 loop spans 15 amino acids. Germline CDR1 reads LGHNA; CDR2 reads YNFKEQ. This clonotype was sampled from a human donor in good health. This rearrangement joins TRBV4-2 to TRBJ2-7, with TRBD1 identical over 7 bases. The sequencing input was blood. The DNA of the CDR3 is TGTGCCAGCAGCCAAAACAGGGGCCCCTCCTACGAGCAGTACTTC. As protein: CASSQNRGPSYEQYF.